This record concerns one T cell receptor beta chain sequence. The data derive from a study of control samples from healthy donors and cancer patients. Clones were read by immunoSEQ multiplex PCR, and TCRdb kept only the in-frame ones, dropping some. This sample has about 180,000 clones, with about 92% found just once. Looked up from germline, CDR1 is SNHLY and CDR2 is FYNNEI. Trimming took 3 bases from V and 1 from J; bases not matched to a gene: 3. There are 15 residues in the CDR3. The genes are TRBV2 and TRBJ2-4, with 7 bases fitting TRBD2. The sequencing sample was made of blood. The source of this sequence is a man under 40 in good health. The chain's CDR3 is CASSELAVAKNIQYF. The CDR3, as DNA: TGTGCCAGCAGTGAGCTAGCGGTGGCCAAAAACATTCAGTACTTC.